There are a few counts of the clone carrying this T cell receptor beta chain. The sample is drawn from a study of identical twins. The ends were cut back, 0 bases at V and 8 bases at J, with 8 bases in the middle. Per germline, CDR1 SGHTA and CDR2 FQGTGA. The CDR3 length is 14 residues. TCRdb processed the 5' RACE reads anew with MiXCR; each CDR3 protein has one entry. The table shows under 300,000 distinct CDR3 sequences, with 11% to 15% occurring only once. This sequence joins TRBV7-3 and TRBJ1-6; D gene unclear. The TCR originated in a woman aged 18-35 years in good health. The sample was memory (CD45RO+) T cells sorted from blood. The CDR3 loop reads CASSLTFGDSPLHF. The CDR3 nucleotides are TGTGCCAGCAGCTTAACCTTCGGAGATTCACCCCTCCACTTT. Using reference TRBV7-3 and TRBJ1-6 for the parts outside the CDR3, the full variable domain is GAGVSQTPSNKVTEKGKYVELRCDPISGHTALYWYRQSLGQGPEFLIYFQGTGAADDSGLPNDRFFAVRPEGSVSTLKIQRTERGDSAVYLCASSLTFGDSPLHFGNGTRLTVT.